What follows describes a single TCR beta chain. Its antigen is undetermined. Negative isolation was used for CD8+ and CD4+ T cells and FACS enrichment for TEMRA cells. Random hexamers were used to reverse transcribe an amount of about 0.45 to 1 ug RNA. By means of immunoSEQ multiplex PCR, TCR beta CDR3 spanning 54 Vbeta and 13 Jbeta underwent amplification. TCRdb itself ran the immunoSEQ multiplex PCR reads through MiXCR, one entry per CDR3 protein. The sample yields around 150,000 distinct CDR3 sequences, 85% to 95% seen once. These data belong to a study of CD8 T cells in Susac syndrome. Background on the study: When blood was collected, patients with Susac syndrome were therapy-naive, were taking corticosteroids, or were receiving intravenous immunoglobulin alone. Study-wide results and caveats: The study admitted that it had a relatively small number of individuals in its TCR sequencing and HLA analysis.

The CDR3 runs to 15 residues. Germline V CDR1 and CDR2: GTSNPN, SVGIG (reference sequence). The V end lost 4 bases, the J end lost 4 bases, and 19 bases lay between the germline ends. The sequence derives from a human donor with Susac syndrome. The sequenced sample consisted of CD4+ T cells from PBMCs. V is TRBV30 and J is TRBJ1-2; no clear D gene. The CDR3 DNA reads as TGTGCCTGGACTGCCTTTGTTGGGTCCTCCTATGGCTACACCTTC. Its translation: CAWTAFVGSSYGYTF. Using reference TRBV30 and TRBJ1-2 for the parts outside the CDR3, the full variable domain is SQTIHQWPATLVQPVGSPLSLECTVEGTSNPNLYWYRQAAGRGLQLLFYSVGIGQISSEVPQNLSASRPQDRQFILSSKKLLLSDSGFYLCAWTAFVGSSYGYTFGSGTRLTVV.